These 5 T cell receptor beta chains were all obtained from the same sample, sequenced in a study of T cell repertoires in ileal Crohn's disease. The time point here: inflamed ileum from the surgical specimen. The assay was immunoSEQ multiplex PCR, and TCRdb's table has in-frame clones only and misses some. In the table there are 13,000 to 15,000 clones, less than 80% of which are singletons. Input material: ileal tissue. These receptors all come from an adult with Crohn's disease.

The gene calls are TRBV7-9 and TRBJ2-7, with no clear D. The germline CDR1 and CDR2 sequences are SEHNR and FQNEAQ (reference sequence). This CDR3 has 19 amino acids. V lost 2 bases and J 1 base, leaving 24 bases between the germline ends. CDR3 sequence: CASSLIVNFLQLRSYEQYF. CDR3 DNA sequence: TGTGCCAGCAGCTTAATCGTGAATTTCCTGCAGTTACGTTCCTACGAGCAGTACTTC.

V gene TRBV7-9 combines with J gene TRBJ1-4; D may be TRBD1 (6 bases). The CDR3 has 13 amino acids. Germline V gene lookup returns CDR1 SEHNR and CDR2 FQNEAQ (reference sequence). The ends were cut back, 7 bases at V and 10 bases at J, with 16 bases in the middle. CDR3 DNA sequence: TGTGCCAGCACCCCGCTCGGGGGGGCAAAACTGTTTTTT. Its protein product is CASTPLGGAKLFF.

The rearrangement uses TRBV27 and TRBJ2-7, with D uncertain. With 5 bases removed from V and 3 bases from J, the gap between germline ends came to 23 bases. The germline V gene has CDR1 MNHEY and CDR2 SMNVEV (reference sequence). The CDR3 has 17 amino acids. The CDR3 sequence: CASSPALLQHRRYEQYF. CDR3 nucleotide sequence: TGTGCCAGCAGTCCCGCCCTTTTACAGCACCGACGCTACGAGCAGTACTTC.

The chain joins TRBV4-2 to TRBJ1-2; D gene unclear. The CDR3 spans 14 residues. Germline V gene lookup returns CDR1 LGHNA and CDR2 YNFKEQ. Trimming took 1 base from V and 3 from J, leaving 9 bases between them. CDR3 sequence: CASSQVTVDYGYTF. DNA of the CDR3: TGTGCCAGCAGCCAAGTCACGGTCGACTATGGCTACACCTTC.

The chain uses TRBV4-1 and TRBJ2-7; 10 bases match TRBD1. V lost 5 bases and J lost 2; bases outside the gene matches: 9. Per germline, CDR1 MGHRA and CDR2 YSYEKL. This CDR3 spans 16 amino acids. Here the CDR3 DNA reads TGCGCCAGCAGCGCTTCCGGGACAGGGGCAGCCTACGAGCAGTACTTC. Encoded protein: CASSASGTGAAYEQYF.